A single sample is the source of the 10 T cell receptor beta chains below, sequenced in a study of cytotoxic CD8 clonotypes in ibrutinib-treated CLL. Some clones are missing from TCRdb's copy, which holds only in-frame ones; the method was immunoSEQ multiplex PCR. This table holds about 97,000 clones, roughly three quarters found once. Here the sequenced sample was PBMCs, taken after 24 months of ibrutinib treatment. The receptors stem from a human donor with chronic lymphocytic leukemia.

The chain has TRBV28 and TRBJ1-1, with D tentatively TRBD1 (5 bases). The germline V and J ends were trimmed by 6 bases and 1 base, with 15 bases remaining between them. Germline loops: CDR1 MDHEN, CDR2 SYDVKM. CDR3 length: 15 amino acids. The CDR3 coding sequence is TGTGCCAGCAGCAGACAGTCTCAGAGGAACACTGAAGCTTTCTTT. Protein product: CASSRQSQRNTEAFF. Full variable domain (missing parts from reference TRBV28 and TRBJ1-1): DVKVTQSSRYLVKRTGEKVFLECVQDMDHENMFWYRQDPGLGLRLIYFSYDVKMKEKGDIPEGYSVSREKKERFSLILESASTNQTSMYLCASSRQSQRNTEAFFGQGTRLTVV.

Turning to this clone: The junction departs from germline at one end; a sequencing error may be responsible. The chain combines TRBV7-2 with TRBJ2-1; 8 nucleotides align to TRBD2. The CDR3 length is 12 residues. Germline CDR1 SGHTA, CDR2 FQGNSA. This CDR3 reads CASSTTGTRALF. In DNA, the CDR3 is TGTGCCAGCAGCACGACCGGGACTAGGGCTCTCTTC.

The chain recombines TRBV25-1 with TRBJ2-7, with 11 bases that match TRBD1. The germline V gene encodes CDR1 MGHDK and CDR2 SYGVNS. The CDR3 contains 15 residues. The J segment lost 6 bases and the V segment lost 6 bases, leaving 10 bases of the junction unmatched. The CDR3 coding sequence is TGTGCCAGCAGCTGGAGATCGGGACAGGGGGGCGAGCAGTACTTC. It specifies CASSWRSGQGGEQYF.

The genes are TRBV6-5 and TRBJ2-7; TRBD2 is a possible D gene (6 bases). Germline values: CDR1 MNHEY, CDR2 SVGAGI. V was pared by 1 base and J by 9 bases, with 16 bases between. This CDR3 spans 14 amino acids. The CDR3 bases are TGTGCCAGCAGTTACTATTCCCGGGGGTCGGCGCAGTACTTC. This translates into CASSYYSRGSAQYF.

This chain joins TRBV18 and TRBJ1-4, with D hard to call. This CDR3 is built from 16 residues. Germline V CDR1 and CDR2: KGHSH, LQKENI. V lost 4 bases to trimming and J lost 8 bases, with 20 bases between them. The CDR3 DNA reads as TGTGCCAGCTCACTAACTTTGGCGGCGGGTAGAGAAAAACTGTTTTTT. Its protein is CASSLTLAAGREKLFF.

The rearrangement joins TRBV27 to TRBJ1-4, with D perhaps matching TRBD1 (6 bases). Germline CDR1 is MNHEY and CDR2 is SMNVEV (reference sequence). The CDR3 extends over 15 amino acids. V was clipped by 1 base and J by 8 bases, with 14 bases between them. This CDR3 is CASSLYRERGEKLFF. The DNA for the CDR3 is TGTGCCAGCAGTTTATACAGGGAGCGAGGGGAAAAACTGTTTTTT.

The J gene is TRBJ2-1, the V gene TRBV4-2; D is tentatively TRBD1 or TRBD2 (5 bases each). Germline V gene sequence: CDR1 LGHNA, CDR2 YNFKEQ. V shed 4 bases and J shed 5 bases, with 21 bases lying between them. The length of the CDR3 is 17 residues. The chain's CDR3 is CASSPSRGPKADNEQFF. The CDR3 bases are TGTGCCAGCAGCCCCTCGAGGGGACCTAAAGCAGACAATGAGCAGTTCTTC.

The chain recombines TRBV4-1 with TRBJ2-5; 11 bases fit TRBD1. This CDR3 comprises 16 residues. The V and J ends lost 0 bases and 5 bases, in that order; junction bases with no gene match: 5. From germline, CDR1 is MGHRA and CDR2 YSYEKL. CDR3 coding DNA: TGCGCCAGCAGCCAAGATGGGACAGGGGGGCGGGAGACCCAGTACTTC. Translated, it gives CASSQDGTGGRETQYF.

V is TRBV6-5 and J is TRBJ2-3; 8 positions match TRBD2. The CDR3 runs 16 residues. The germline V gene encodes CDR1 MNHEY and CDR2 SVGAGI. V lost 0 bases to trimming and J lost 7 bases; unmatched junction nucleotides: 9. The CDR3 is CASSYSSSGGPYTQYF. The CDR3 DNA reads as TGTGCCAGCAGTTACTCATCCAGCGGGGGCCCCTATACGCAGTATTTT.

J is TRBJ1-3 and V is TRBV7-8, with D maybe TRBD1 (6 bases). The CDR3 totals 14 residues. CDR1 and CDR2 from the germline V gene are SGHVS and FQNEAQ. The V end was cut by 6 bases, the J end by 2 bases, with 11 bases between. Here the CDR3 reads CASRSQGPGNTIYF. The CDR3 region has the DNA TGTGCCAGCAGATCACAGGGACCTGGAAACACCATATATTTT.